One T cell receptor (beta chain) is described in this entry. Its matching antigen is unknown. The Oncomine TCR Beta short-read assay was applied to DNA of cultured CD4+ T cells. Genomic DNA was isolated from CD4+ T cells that had been cultured. TCRdb independently ran MiXCR on the PCR reads; one entry per CDR3 protein. The sample includes approximately 15,000 distinct CDR3 sequences, about 50% of them seen just once. Treatment reported: roughly 10-day PBMC culture with coronavirus spike peptide pools or control peptides (ViraFEST assay). Half the medium was exchanged for fresh IL-2 medium on days 3 and 7. Isolation of CD4+ T cells by negative selection took place after roughly eleven days of culture. This sample was taken from a study of vaccination and CD4 T cells after COVID-19. Overall study: Each participant was administered two doses of a vaccine, which was either BNT162b2 or mRNA-1273.

V lost 3 bases to trimming and J lost 7 bases, with 18 bases between them. Germline lookup yields CDR1 SGHVS and CDR2 FQNEAQ. This CDR3 comprises 15 residues. The gene calls are TRBV7-8 and TRBJ1-2, with D possibly being TRBD1 (6 bases). This receptor was taken from a human donor who had recovered from COVID-19. The specimen sequenced was CD4+ T cells from blood, cultured in vitro. CDR3 coding DNA: TGTGCCAGCAGCTTTGAGGACAGATCAAGGGCTGGCTACACCTTC. Translated, it gives CASSFEDRSRAGYTF.